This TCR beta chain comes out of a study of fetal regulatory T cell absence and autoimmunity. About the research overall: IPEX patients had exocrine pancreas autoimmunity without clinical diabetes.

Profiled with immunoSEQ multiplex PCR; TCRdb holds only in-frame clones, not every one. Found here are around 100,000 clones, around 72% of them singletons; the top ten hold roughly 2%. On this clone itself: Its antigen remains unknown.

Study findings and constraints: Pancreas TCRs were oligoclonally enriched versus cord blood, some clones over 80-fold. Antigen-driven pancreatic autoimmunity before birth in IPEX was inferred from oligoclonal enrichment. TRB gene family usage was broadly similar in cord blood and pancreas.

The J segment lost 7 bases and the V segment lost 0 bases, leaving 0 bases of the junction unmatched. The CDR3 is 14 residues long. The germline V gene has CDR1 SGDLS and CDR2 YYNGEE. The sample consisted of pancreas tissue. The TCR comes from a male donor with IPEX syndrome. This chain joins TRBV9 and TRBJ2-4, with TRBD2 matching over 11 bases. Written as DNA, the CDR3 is TGTGCCAGCAGCGTAGGACTAGCGGGGAACATTCAGTACTTC. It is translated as CASSVGLAGNIQYF.